This T cell receptor beta chain was observed in a study of radiation and T cells in renal cell carcinoma. General study results and limits: Baseline intratumoral clonotype presence is unknown without pretreatment biopsies. From baseline, blood top tumor clonotypes peaked at 2 weeks post-radiation.

As regards this clone: Its antigen is unidentified.

Specified time point: baseline pretreatment blood. This sample's treatment: 15 Gy SBRT to primary tumor, nephrectomy 4 weeks later. Radiation-treated patients gave blood at baseline, week 2 and week 4. The tumor was a clear cell renal cell carcinoma. Repertoires were generated with immunoSEQ multiplex PCR, while TCRdb's copy carries only in-frame clones and drops some. Among roughly 120,000 clones listed, roughly 80% were seen once. The sample here was blood, taken from a patient whose treatment included radiotherapy and nephrectomy. The source of this sequence is a woman aged 60 to 75 with renal cell carcinoma.

CDR3 region: CASSLTSEPYNEQFF. CDR3 nucleotide sequence: TGTGCCAGCAGCTTGACTAGCGAACCCTACAATGAGCAGTTCTTC. The V and J genes are TRBV11-3 and TRBJ2-1, with 8 bases matching TRBD2. CDR1 and CDR2 from the germline V gene are SGHNT and YENEEA. The CDR3 consists of 15 residues. V trimming: 3 bases; J trimming: 2 bases; junction bases outside the gene matches: 3.